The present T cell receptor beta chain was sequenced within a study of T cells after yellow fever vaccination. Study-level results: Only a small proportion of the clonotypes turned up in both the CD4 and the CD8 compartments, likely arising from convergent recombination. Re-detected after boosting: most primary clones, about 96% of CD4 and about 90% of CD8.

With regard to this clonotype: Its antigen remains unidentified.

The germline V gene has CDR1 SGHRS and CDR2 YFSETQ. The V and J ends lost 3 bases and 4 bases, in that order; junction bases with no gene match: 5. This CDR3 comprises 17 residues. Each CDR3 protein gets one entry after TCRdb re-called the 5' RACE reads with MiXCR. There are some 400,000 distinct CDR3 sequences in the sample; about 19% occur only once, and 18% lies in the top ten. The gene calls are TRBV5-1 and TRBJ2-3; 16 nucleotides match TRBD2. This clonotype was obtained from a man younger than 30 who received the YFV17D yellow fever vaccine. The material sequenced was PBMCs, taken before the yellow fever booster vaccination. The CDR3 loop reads CASSSGTSGGASDTQYF. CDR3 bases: TGCGCCAGCAGCTCGGGGACTAGCGGGGGGGCCTCAGATACGCAGTATTTT. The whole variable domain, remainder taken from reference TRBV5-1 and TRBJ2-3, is KAGVTQTPRYLIKTRGQQVTLSCSPISGHRSVSWYQQTPGQGLQFLFEYFSETQRNKGNFPGRFSGRQFSNSRSEMNVSTLELGDSALYLCASSSGTSGGASDTQYFGPGTRLTVL.